This TCR beta chain was sequenced during a study of blood T cell repertoires in COVID-19. Study-wide background: In each case, the material was cDNA or gDNA derived from T cells, B-cell-depleted T cells, or PBMCs.

Profiled with immunoSEQ multiplex PCR; TCRdb holds only in-frame clones, not every one. The table has 280,000 or so clones, less than 85% seen once; the top ten hold 2.5% to 3%. This clone has only a few counts. Ages ranged from about 18 to 89 years, with residence in 24 US areas. Two negative PCRs, clearance, or symptom resolution were required of recovered Cohort 3 donors. The CDR3 loop spans 15 amino acids. The trim removed 5 bases at V and 3 bases at J, leaving 7 bases unmatched. CDR1 LNHDA and CDR2 SQIVND come from the germline V gene (reference sequence). The genes are TRBV19 and TRBJ1-5, with TRBD1 identical over 7 bases. The source material was PBMCs or T cells enriched from blood (not recorded which). The receptor was derived from a woman between 45 and 60 years old who had recovered from COVID-19. The CDR3 coding sequence is TGTGCCAGTAGTGATACAGGGGATACCAATCAGCCCCAGCATTTT. Translation: CASSDTGDTNQPQHF.